This T cell receptor beta chain was identified in a study of glioma-infiltrating T cells (dated by TCRdb to 2016 to 2017). About the study as a whole: The study sequenced TCR alpha- and beta-chain repertoires from glioma tissue, from non-neoplastic brain tissue and from matched peripheral blood mononuclear cells. Three low-grade glioma patients, roughly 8 primary glioblastoma patients, and three non-glioma patients who contributed non-neoplastic brain tissue made up the paired cohort. To measure how far tissue and blood T-cell populations diverged, each tissue-infiltrating repertoire was compared against the peripheral blood repertoire of the same patient.

Remarks on this clonotype: Its target antigen remains unknown. A much larger clone differs from this one at a single base, so this may be a read error.

The CDR3, cysteine through phenylalanine, is 15 amino acids long. Only the CDR3 DNA stays, 45 bases, in frame from base 1. The germline V gene sets CDR1 to MGHRA and CDR2 to YSYEKL. The paper's findings and limits, for the study overall: VJ-independent divergence between tissue and blood was lower than expected in non-neoplastic patients but higher than expected in all gliomas, particularly low-grade gliomas. Very few CDR3 sequences were shared between tissue and blood, attributed to high CDR3 diversity and limited sampling. Small numbers underpinned the group comparisons: roughly 8 glioblastoma patients, three low-grade glioma patients and three non-neoplastic patients.

TCR alpha and beta CDR3 regions were amplified with the iRepertoire nested amplicon-rescue multiplex PCR (arm-PCR) platform from RNA. For one-step reverse transcription and amplification, roughly 85-400 ng of tissue mRNA or PBMC total RNA was used as input. Following bead purification, Illumina adapters were added by a secondary multiplex PCR, and libraries between 200 and 400 bp were gel-purified. Internal 6-nucleotide barcodes were carried by the libraries and were used for demultiplexing. Sequencing of libraries was performed on an Illumina MiSeq with 2x220 or 2x250 nucleotide paired-end reads. The paper's processing steps were these. Paired reads were merged using FLASH 1.2.11 and were aligned to the GRCh37 human genome using BWA-MEM, after which TRA and TRB reads were extracted. For V and J assignment, an IMGT-derived reference of cassette sequences and CDR3 motifs that included pseudogenes was used. Reads were translated in three frames, and productive CDR3s were defined by a C…FGXG motif without stop codons. A clonotype was defined as a unique combination of a V-J cassette pair and a CDR3 amino acid sequence. Reads were filtered by Hamming distance, thresholded by each sample's sequence error rate in mapped regions. The public sequencing data were trimmed at Q25 with fastp and processed into clonotypes with MiXCR by TCRdb, which kept only in-frame beta chains. Rows are unified per CDR3 protein, each entry keeping the most common DNA and genes. The authors' filters were not applied to this entry. The table for this sample lists fewer than 250,000 distinct CDR3 sequences; approximately 30% of them were counted only once. The ten largest clones capture around 20% of the sample.

The specimen was glioma tissue, nonneoplastic brain tissue, or PBMCs (not recorded which). This sequence uses TRBV4-1 and TRBJ2-7; 8 central bases correspond to TRBD2. The source is a human donor with low-grade glioma or glioblastoma, undergoing nonglioma brain surgery, or in good health (not recorded which). The DNA sequence is TGCGCCAGCAGCCCCAAACTAGCGGTTCCCTACGGGCAGTACTTC. The resulting protein is CASSPKLAVPYGQYF.